This T cell receptor beta chain was profiled in a study of beta chain features in type 1 diabetes. The germline CDR1 and CDR2 sequences are SGHRS and YFSETQ. The CDR3 has 13 amino acids. Trimming took 0 bases from V and 0 from J, leaving 3 bases between them. Investigators reverse transcribed all isolated RNA, so they sequenced expressed TCRB transcripts. This table comes from immunoSEQ multiplex PCR, and its TCRdb copy is limited to in-frame clones, with some not included. The table includes around 250,000 clones, over 12% detected once. Staining for CD45RO/CCR7/CD25/CD127/CD95/CD27 allowed sorting of CD4+ naive, central memory, regulatory and stem cell-like memory cells.

The sequence came from a middle-aged woman in good health. The sample was naive CD4+ T cells from blood. The V and J genes are TRBV5-1 and TRBJ1-1; D call uncertain. CDR3 nucleotide sequence: TGCGCCAGCAGCTTGGCAGTGAACACTGAAGCTTTCTTT. The encoded protein is CASSLAVNTEAFF. The full variable domain, in which reference TRBV5-1 and TRBJ1-1 provide the parts outside the CDR3, is KAGVTQTPRYLIKTRGQQVTLSCSPISGHRSVSWYQQTPGQGLQFLFEYFSETQRNKGNFPGRFSGRQFSNSRSEMNVSTLELGDSALYLCASSLAVNTEAFFGQGTRLTVV.